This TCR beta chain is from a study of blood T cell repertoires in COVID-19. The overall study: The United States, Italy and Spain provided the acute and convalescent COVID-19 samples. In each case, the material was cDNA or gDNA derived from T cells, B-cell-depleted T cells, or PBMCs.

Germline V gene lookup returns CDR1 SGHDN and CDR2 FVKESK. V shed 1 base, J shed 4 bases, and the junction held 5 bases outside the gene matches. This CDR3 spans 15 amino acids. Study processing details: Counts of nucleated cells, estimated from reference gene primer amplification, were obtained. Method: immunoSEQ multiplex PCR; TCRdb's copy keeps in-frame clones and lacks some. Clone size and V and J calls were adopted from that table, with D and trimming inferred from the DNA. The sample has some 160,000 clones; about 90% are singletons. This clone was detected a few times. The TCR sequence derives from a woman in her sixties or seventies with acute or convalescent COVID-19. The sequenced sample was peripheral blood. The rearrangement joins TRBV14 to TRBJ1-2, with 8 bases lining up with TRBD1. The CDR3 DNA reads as TGTGCCAGCAGCCAAGGCACAGGGGGGACCTATGGCTACACCTTC. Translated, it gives CASSQGTGGTYGYTF.